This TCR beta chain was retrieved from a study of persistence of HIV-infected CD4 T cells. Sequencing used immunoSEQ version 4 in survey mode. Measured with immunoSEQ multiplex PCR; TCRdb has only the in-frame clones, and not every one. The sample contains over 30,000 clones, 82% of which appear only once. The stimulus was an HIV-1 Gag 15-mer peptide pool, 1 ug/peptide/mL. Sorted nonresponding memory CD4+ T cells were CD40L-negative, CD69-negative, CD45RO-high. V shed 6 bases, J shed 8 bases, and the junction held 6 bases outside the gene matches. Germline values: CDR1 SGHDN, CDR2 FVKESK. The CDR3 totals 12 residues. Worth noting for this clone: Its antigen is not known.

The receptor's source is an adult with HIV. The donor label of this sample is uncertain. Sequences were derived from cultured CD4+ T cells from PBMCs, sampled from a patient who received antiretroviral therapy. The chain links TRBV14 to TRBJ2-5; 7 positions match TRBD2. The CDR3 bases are TGTGCCAGCAGTTTAACGGGGGGAACCCAGTACTTC. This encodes CASSLTGGTQYF.